Included here is one T cell receptor beta chain sequence, with context. This sample is part of a study of blood T cell repertoires in COVID-19. Whole-study context: The samples span acute and convalescent COVID-19 from the United States, Italy and Spain. PBMCs, B-cell-depleted T cells, or T cells were the source of the cDNA or gDNA that made up the material.

Repertoires were generated with immunoSEQ multiplex PCR, while TCRdb's copy carries only in-frame clones and drops some. The sample comprises some 200,000 clones, 75% to 95% of which are singletons, and 0.45% to 0.65% rests with the top ten. The CDR3 length is 14 residues. The ends were cut back, 6 bases at V and 7 bases at J, with 12 bases in the middle. The germline V gene encodes CDR1 KGHDR and CDR2 SFDVKD. Sequences were obtained from peripheral blood. The V call is TRBV24-1, the J call TRBJ1-6, with D unclear. This receptor was identified in a man aged 45-65 years with acute or convalescent COVID-19. This CDR3 is CATSRSGRNSPLHF. The CDR3 bases are TGTGCCACCAGTCGATCAGGAAGAAATTCACCCCTCCACTTT.